These 8 T cell receptor beta chains share one sample of origin, sequenced in a study of PD-1 blockade in mismatch repair-deficient tumors. Using immunoSEQ multiplex PCR, the repertoire was profiled, and TCRdb retains in-frame clones only, with some absent. The data show some 16,000 clones, approximately 80% seen once. The antigens these receptors bind are not known. Time point: roughly ten-day in vitro stimulation with candidate neoantigen peptide 5. The input for sequencing was cells cultured in vitro, taken from a patient treated with pembrolizumab. Receptors originate from an adult with mismatch repair-deficient cancer.

The chain combines TRBV5-5 with TRBJ2-7; possibly TRBD1 or TRBD2 for D (5 bases each). Germline CDR1 SGHKS, CDR2 YYEKEE (reference sequence). CDR3 length: 12 residues. Trimming cost V 3 bases and J 2 bases, with 6 bases left between them. CDR3 residues: CASSWGPYEQYF. The DNA for the CDR3 is TGTGCCAGCAGCTGGGGACCCTACGAGCAGTACTTC.

This chain joins TRBV7-9 and TRBJ2-2; D might be TRBD2 (6 bases). V lost 2 bases and J lost 4, with 11 bases in between. The CDR3 runs 15 residues. Germline V gene sequence: CDR1 SEHNR, CDR2 FQNEAQ (reference sequence). Here the CDR3 DNA reads TGTGCCAGCAGCTTATCCCGACTAGTCACCGGGGAGCTGTTTTTT. Protein: CASSLSRLVTGELFF.

In its sample, this clone was seen a few times. This sequence joins TRBV21-1 and TRBJ2-1; the table's D gene call, TRBD2, was not cross checked with the DNA. TRBV21-1 is designated a pseudogene. CDR3 length: 17 residues. CDR3 sequence (DNA): TGTGCCAGCAGCACCCGCCGGGGGGACATCCAAGGTAATGAGCAGTTCTTC. Residues: CASSTRRGDIQGNEQFF.

The gene calls are TRBV5-1 and TRBJ2-3; 8 bases are a match to TRBD2. From germline, CDR1 is SGHRS and CDR2 YFSETQ. The CDR3 loop spans 16 amino acids. The V segment lost 3 bases and the J segment 0 bases; nucleotides outside the gene matches: 6. CDR3 sequence (DNA): TGCGCCAGCAGCTCAGGCGGCGGGGGGAGCACAGATACGCAGTATTTT. Its protein is CASSSGGGGSTDTQYF.

CDR3: CASKPGLAGGNEQFF. The CDR3 DNA reads as TGCGCCAGCAAACCCGGACTAGCGGGAGGCAATGAGCAGTTCTTC. The chain links TRBV5-1 to TRBJ2-1; 14 bases match TRBD2. Losses at the gene ends were 6 bases for V and 6 bases for J; bases not matched to a gene: 5. Per germline, CDR1 SGHRS and CDR2 YFSETQ. CDR3 length equals 15 residues.

V usage is TRBV6-1 and J usage is TRBJ2-3; D might be TRBD1 (6 bases). The CDR3 loop spans 15 amino acids. CDR1 MNHNS and CDR2 SASEGT come from the germline V gene. V was pared by 10 bases and J by 2 bases, with 19 bases between. This chain's CDR3 is CATLEVTGLTDTQYF. In DNA form, the CDR3 reads TGTGCCACTCTTGAGGTGACAGGCCTCACAGATACGCAGTATTTT.

The chain joins TRBV5-1 to TRBJ1-4; a possible D gene is TRBD1 (5 bases). Trimming removed 1 base from V and 8 bases from J, with 12 bases in between. Germline values: CDR1 SGHRS, CDR2 YFSETQ. CDR3 length: 14 residues. In DNA, the CDR3 is TGCGCCAGCAGCTTGAAAGGGGTCGGGGAAAAACTGTTTTTT. It translates to CASSLKGVGEKLFF.

This rearrangement joins TRBV9 to TRBJ1-5; D is unclear. V was trimmed by 0 bases and J by 3 bases, leaving 13 bases between them. CDR3 length equals 16 residues. The germline V gene encodes CDR1 SGDLS and CDR2 YYNGEE. CDR3 nucleotide sequence: TGTGCCAGCAGCGTAGATGGCCGGTCCTCCAATCAGCCCCAGCATTTT. As protein: CASSVDGRSSNQPQHF.